The 8 T cell receptor beta chains presented below share a single source sample, sequenced in a study of blood T cell repertoires in COVID-19. Here immunoSEQ multiplex PCR was the method, and the copy in TCRdb shows in-frame clones only, minus some. Of about 300,000 clones listed, around four fifths were seen once; the top ten hold about 1.2%. The specimen sequenced was peripheral blood. The receptors were sampled from a woman aged 50 to 65 with acute or convalescent COVID-19.

This chain's CDR3 is CASRGDRVGAFF. CDR3 sequence (DNA): TGCGCCAGCAGGGGGGACAGGGTTGGAGCTTTCTTT. The chain is built from TRBV10-2 and TRBJ1-1, with TRBD1 identical over 9 bases. V shed 6 bases, J shed 10 bases, and the junction held 6 bases outside the gene matches. The CDR3 has 12 residues. Germline V lookup: CDR1 WSHSY, CDR2 SAAADI.

The chain couples TRBV6-6 to TRBJ2-7; perhaps D is TRBD1 or TRBD2 (6 bases each). This CDR3 is 14 amino acids long. CDR1 is MNHNY and CDR2 is SVGAGI in the germline V gene (reference sequence). Trimming removed 7 bases from V and 3 bases from J, with 16 bases in between. In nucleotides, the CDR3 is TGTGCCAGCATTCGGGGGCCAGGTAACTACGAGCAGTACTTC. Protein: CASIRGPGNYEQYF.

This clone showed up just once. The chain links TRBV2 to TRBJ1-1; the match to TRBD1 covers 8 bases. Per the germline V gene, CDR1 is SNHLY and CDR2 is FYNNEI. The CDR3 contains 14 residues. Germline trimming cut 3 bases from V and 4 bases from J; bases unmatched to any gene: 4. The CDR3 here is CASSEGRGPTEAFF. The CDR3 DNA sequence: TGTGCCAGCAGTGAGGGCAGGGGGCCCACTGAAGCTTTCTTT.

This clone was detected only a few times. J is TRBJ2-1 and V is TRBV6-2 or TRBV6-3; the match to TRBD2 covers 8 bases. V was pared by 6 bases and J by 0 bases, with 7 bases of the junction left unmatched. This CDR3 region has 16 residues. The germline V gene encodes CDR1 MNHEY and CDR2 SVGEGT. The CDR3: CASSPAGAYSYNEQFF. For the CDR3, the DNA is TGTGCCAGCAGCCCAGCGGGAGCCTACTCCTACAATGAGCAGTTCTTC.

V is TRBV10-3 and J is TRBJ1-5; D is uncertain. V was shortened by 3 bases and J by 3 bases, with 15 bases between the two germline ends. Germline V gives CDR1 ENHRY, CDR2 SYGVKD. The CDR3 is 16 amino acids. CDR3 in amino acids: CAISETGRRDNQPQHF. CDR3 DNA sequence: TGTGCCATCAGTGAAACGGGTCGACGAGACAATCAGCCCCAGCATTTT.

This rearrangement joins TRBV14 to TRBJ1-2, with TRBD1 identical over 7 bases. In germline, CDR1 is SGHDN, CDR2 FVKESK. With 4 bases clipped from V and 7 bases from J, the junction kept 9 bases outside the gene matches. The CDR3 loop spans 14 amino acids. The CDR3 spells CASSRDRVGGGYTF. CDR3 DNA sequence: TGTGCCAGCAGCCGAGACAGGGTGGGAGGTGGCTACACCTTC.

The chain is built from TRBV7-2 and TRBJ1-2; 8 bases map to TRBD1. V gave up 4 bases and J gave up 5 bases; unmatched junction bases: 9. The germline V gene encodes CDR1 SGHTA and CDR2 FQGNSA. The CDR3 runs to 15 residues. The CDR3 DNA is TGTGCCAGCAGCTCAAATGGACAGGGCCTATATGGCTACACCTTC. This codes for CASSSNGQGLYGYTF. The full variable domain, in which reference TRBV7-2 and TRBJ1-2 provide the parts outside the CDR3, is GAGVSQSPSNKVTEKGKDVELRCDPISGHTALYWYRQSLGQGLEFLIYFQGNSAPDKSGLPSDRFSAERTGGSVSTLTIQRTQQEDSAVYLCASSSNGQGLYGYTFGSGTRLTVV.

This rearrangement joins TRBV10-1 to TRBJ2-5, with D hard to call. The germline CDR1 and CDR2 sequences are WNHNN and SYGVQD (reference sequence). The CDR3 runs 13 residues. The V and J ends lost 2 bases and 1 base respectively, with 5 bases between them. The CDR3, as DNA: TGCGCCAGCAGTGAGGGTAGCCAAGAGACCCAGTACTTC. Translated: CASSEGSQETQYF.